This T cell receptor beta chain was sequenced for a study of vaccination and CD4 T cells after COVID-19. Researchers used the Oncomine TCR Beta short-read assay to sequence DNA from cultured CD4+ T cells. In TCRdb, the PCR reads were re-called with MiXCR into one record per CDR3 protein. The sample has about 13,000 distinct CDR3 sequences; 56% are singletons. The sample's treatment: approximately nine-day PBMC culture with coronavirus spike peptide pools or control peptides (ViraFEST assay). Regarding this clonotype: The antigen is undetermined.

Unmatched junction bases numbered 2, after V lost 3 bases and J lost 3 bases. The germline V gene encodes CDR1 LGHNA and CDR2 YSLEER. CDR3 size: 16 residues. The clonotype comes from a human donor who had recovered from COVID-19. Sequencing was carried out using CD4+ T cells from blood, cultured in vitro. V and J are TRBV4-3 and TRBJ1-6; 10 nucleotides align to TRBD1. The CDR3 here is CASSQRTGGYNSPLHF. DNA for the CDR3: TGCGCCAGCAGCCAGAGGACAGGGGGCTATAATTCACCCCTCCACTTT.